This T cell receptor beta chain was documented in a study of blood T cell repertoires in COVID-19. About the research overall: Samples of COVID-19 (acute and convalescent) were obtained from the United States, Italy and Spain. PBMCs, B-cell-depleted T cells, or T cells provided the cDNA or gDNA that made up the material.

With 5 bases removed from V and 1 base from J, the gap between germline ends came to 18 bases. This CDR3 spans 17 amino acids. Germline-derived CDR1 and CDR2 are SGHAT and FQNNGV. As handled by the study authors: By means of reference gene primer amplification, nucleated cell counts were estimated. Assay used: immunoSEQ multiplex PCR; TCRdb lists only in-frame clones, some missing. That table is the source of V, J and clone size, and D and trimming were worked out from the DNA. Counted here are 55,000 to 70,000 clones, around 87% occurring once; the ten biggest clones make up 6.9%. The sequencing input was peripheral blood. The clonotype originates from a man in his 60s with active or convalescent COVID-19. The chain combines TRBV11-2 with TRBJ1-3; D not resolved. The CDR3 DNA follows: TGTGCCAGCAGCCAGAAGACTTTCCGGGATTCTGGAAACACCATATATTTT. Its protein is CASSQKTFRDSGNTIYF.